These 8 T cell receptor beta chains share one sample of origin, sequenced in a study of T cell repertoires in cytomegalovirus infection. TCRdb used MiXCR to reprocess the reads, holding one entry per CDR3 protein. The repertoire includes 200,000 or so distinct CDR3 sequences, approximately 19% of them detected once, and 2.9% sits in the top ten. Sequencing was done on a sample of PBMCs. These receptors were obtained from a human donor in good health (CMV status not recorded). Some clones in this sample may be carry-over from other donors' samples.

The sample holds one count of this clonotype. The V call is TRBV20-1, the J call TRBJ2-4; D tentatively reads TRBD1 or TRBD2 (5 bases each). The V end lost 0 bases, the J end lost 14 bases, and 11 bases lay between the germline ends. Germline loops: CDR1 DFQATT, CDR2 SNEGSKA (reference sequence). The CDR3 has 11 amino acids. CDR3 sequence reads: CSAREGVNEYF. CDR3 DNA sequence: TGCAGTGCTAGAGAGGGGGTTAACGAGTACTTC.

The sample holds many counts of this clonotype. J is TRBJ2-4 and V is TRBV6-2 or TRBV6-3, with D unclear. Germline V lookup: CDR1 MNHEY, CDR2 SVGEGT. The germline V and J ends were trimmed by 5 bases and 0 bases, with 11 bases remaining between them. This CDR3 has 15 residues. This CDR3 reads CASSGYPLAKNIQYF. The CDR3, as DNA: TGTGCCAGCAGTGGTTACCCACTAGCCAAAAACATTCAGTACTTC.

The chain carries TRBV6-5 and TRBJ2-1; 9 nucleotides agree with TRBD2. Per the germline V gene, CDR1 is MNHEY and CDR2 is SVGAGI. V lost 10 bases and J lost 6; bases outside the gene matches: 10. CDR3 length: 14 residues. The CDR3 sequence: CATQYSGSRNEQFF. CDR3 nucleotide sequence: TGTGCCACCCAATATAGCGGGAGCCGCAATGAGCAGTTCTTC.

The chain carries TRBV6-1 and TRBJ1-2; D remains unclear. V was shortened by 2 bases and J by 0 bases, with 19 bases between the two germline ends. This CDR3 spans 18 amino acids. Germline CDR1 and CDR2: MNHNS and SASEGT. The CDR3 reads CASSEWSTRRQANYGYTF. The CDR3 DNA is TGTGCCAGCAGTGAATGGTCGACACGACGGCAAGCTAACTATGGCTACACCTTC.

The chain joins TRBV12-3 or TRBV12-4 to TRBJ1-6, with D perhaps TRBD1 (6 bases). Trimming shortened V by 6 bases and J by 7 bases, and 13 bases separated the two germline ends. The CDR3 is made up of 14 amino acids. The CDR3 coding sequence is TGTGCCAGCAGCGATACAGGGAGGAATTCACCCCTCCACTTT. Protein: CASSDTGRNSPLHF.

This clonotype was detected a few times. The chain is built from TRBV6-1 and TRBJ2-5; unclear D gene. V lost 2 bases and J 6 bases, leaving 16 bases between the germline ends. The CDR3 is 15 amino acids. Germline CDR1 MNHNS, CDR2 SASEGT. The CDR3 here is CASSELIEFTQTQYF. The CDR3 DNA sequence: TGTGCCAGCAGTGAATTGATCGAGTTCACGCAGACCCAGTACTTC.

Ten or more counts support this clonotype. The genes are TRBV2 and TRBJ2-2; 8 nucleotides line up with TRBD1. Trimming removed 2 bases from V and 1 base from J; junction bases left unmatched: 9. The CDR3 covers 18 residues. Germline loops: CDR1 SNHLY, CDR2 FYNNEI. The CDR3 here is CASSELRSTGVNTGELFF. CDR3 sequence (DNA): TGTGCCAGCAGTGAACTCCGATCGACAGGGGTGAACACCGGGGAGCTGTTTTTT.

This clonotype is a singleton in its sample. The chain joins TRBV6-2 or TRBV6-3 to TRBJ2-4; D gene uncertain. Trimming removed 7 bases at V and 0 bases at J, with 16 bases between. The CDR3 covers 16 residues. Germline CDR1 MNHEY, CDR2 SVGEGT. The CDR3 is CASTTPDRLAKNIQYF. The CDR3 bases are TGTGCCAGCACCACCCCAGACCGTCTAGCCAAAAACATTCAGTACTTC.